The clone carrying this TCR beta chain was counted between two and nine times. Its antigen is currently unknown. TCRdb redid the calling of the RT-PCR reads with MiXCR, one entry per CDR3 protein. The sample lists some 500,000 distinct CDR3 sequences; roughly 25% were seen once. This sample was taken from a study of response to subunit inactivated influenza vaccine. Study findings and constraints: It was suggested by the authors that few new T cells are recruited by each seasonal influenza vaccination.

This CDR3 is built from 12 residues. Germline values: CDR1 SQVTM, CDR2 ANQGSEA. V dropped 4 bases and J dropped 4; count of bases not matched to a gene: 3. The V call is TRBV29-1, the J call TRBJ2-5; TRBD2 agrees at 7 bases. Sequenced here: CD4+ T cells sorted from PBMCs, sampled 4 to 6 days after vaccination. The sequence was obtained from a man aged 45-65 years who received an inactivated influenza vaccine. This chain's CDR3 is CSVGEGRETQYF. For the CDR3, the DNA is TGCAGCGTTGGGGAGGGGCGAGAGACCCAGTACTTC.